A single sample gave rise to the 9 T cell receptor beta chains below, sequenced in a study of T cells in Graves' hyperthyroidism and ophthalmopathy. From RNA transcripts, TCR beta CDR3 regions were amplified. The HTBI primer set was used in a first-round RT-PCR of the TCR CDR3. TCRdb used MiXCR to reprocess the multiplex PCR reads, holding one entry per CDR3 protein. This sample has 300,000 to 450,000 distinct CDR3 sequences, with about 25% found just once. The sequenced material came from blood. The source of these receptors is a man aged 45-65 years with Graves' hyperthyroidism.

The J gene is TRBJ2-3, the V gene TRBV12-3 or TRBV12-4; TRBD2 is a possible D gene (5 bases). Trimming left V 6 bases short and J 14 bases short, with 18 bases between. The CDR3 runs to 12 residues. The CDR3 sequence is CASSRTRAPGYF. The DNA for the CDR3 is TGTGCCAGCAGCCGTACTAGAGCCCCTGGGTATTTT.

This clonotype was picked up many times. The rearrangement links TRBV6-2 or TRBV6-3 to TRBJ1-3; D not resolved. Germline CDR1 MNHEY, CDR2 SVGEGT. The CDR3 has 13 amino acids. V dropped 4 bases and J dropped 4 bases, with 8 bases sitting between them. The CDR3 coding sequence is TGTGCCAGCAGTTCAGCCAGCGGAAACACCATATATTTT. It translates to CASSSASGNTIYF.

This clonotype was seen a handful of times. The V call is TRBV12-3 or TRBV12-4, the J call TRBJ2-5, with 12 nucleotides matching TRBD1. This CDR3 spans 14 amino acids. The ends lost 6 bases at V and 5 bases at J; junction bases unmatched: 4. CDR3 in amino acids: CASRPGQGAETQYF. The CDR3 nucleotides read TGTGCCAGCAGACCGGGACAGGGGGCGGAGACCCAGTACTTC.

This clonotype was seen a few times. The chain couples TRBV3-1 to TRBJ2-7; the D is unclear. CDR3 length: 13 amino acids. Germline loops: CDR1 LGHDT, CDR2 YNNKEL (reference sequence). V dropped 3 bases and J dropped 0 bases, with 6 bases sitting between them. DNA of the CDR3: TGTGCCAGCAGCCAGGGGTACTCCTACGAGCAGTACTTC. This codes for CASSQGYSYEQYF.

The chain is built from TRBV5-1 and TRBJ2-1; 10 bases map to TRBD2. This CDR3 has 15 residues. Unmatched junction bases numbered 2, after V lost 2 bases and J lost 3 bases. CDR1 is SGHRS and CDR2 is YFSETQ in the germline V gene. DNA of the CDR3: TGCGCCAGCAGCTTTAGCGGGAGGAACTACAATGAGCAGTTCTTC. Translating it yields CASSFSGRNYNEQFF.

This clonotype appeared once. V usage is TRBV7-9 and J usage is TRBJ2-4; TRBD1 aligns across 8 bases. The CDR3 is made up of 14 amino acids. CDR1 is SEHNR, CDR2 FQNEAQ, per germline (reference sequence). V gave up 8 bases and J gave up 7 bases; unmatched junction bases: 10. The CDR3 sequence is CASGPQTGENIQYF. Written as DNA, the CDR3 is TGTGCCAGCGGCCCGCAGACAGGGGAGAACATTCAGTACTTC.

This clonotype has more than one count but fewer than ten. The chain has TRBV30 and TRBJ1-4, with D possibly being TRBD1 (5 bases). V lost 4 bases, J lost 6 bases, and 18 bases lay in between. The CDR3 length is 15 residues. Germline V gives CDR1 GTSNPN, CDR2 SVGIG (reference sequence). CDR3 loop: CAWTLSYLGDEKLFF. The CDR3 bases are TGTGCCTGGACCTTGTCGTACCTAGGGGATGAAAAACTGTTTTTT.

The chain recombines TRBV20-1 with TRBJ2-7; D ambiguous. CDR1 DFQATT and CDR2 SNEGSKA come from the germline V gene (reference sequence). Trimming stripped 5 bases from V and 0 bases from J, with 11 bases between. CDR3 size: 13 residues. CDR3 nucleotide sequence: TGCAGTGCTGGCGAGGACGTCTCCTACGAGCAGTACTTC. Residues: CSAGEDVSYEQYF.

This sequence joins TRBV7-2 and TRBJ1-2; TRBD1 aligns across 9 bases. J was trimmed by 8 bases and V by 3 bases; bases with no gene match: 10. The CDR3 is made up of 15 amino acids. Germline V gene lookup returns CDR1 SGHTA and CDR2 FQGNSA. The CDR3 bases are TGTGCCAGCAGCTTTTCGAGGACAGGGGTAGAAGGCTACACCTTC. Its protein product is CASSFSRTGVEGYTF.